This TCR beta chain is from a study of T cells in Graves' hyperthyroidism and ophthalmopathy. This clonotype was seen many times. TCR beta CDR3 region amplification was performed from RNA transcripts. The TCR CDR3 first-round RT-PCR relied on the HTBI primer set. TCRdb re-called the multiplex PCR reads with MiXCR, one entry per CDR3 protein. The sample records about 400,000 distinct CDR3 sequences, roughly 14% being singletons. The CDR3 is 14 residues long. From germline, CDR1 is SGHAT and CDR2 FQNNGV. V was trimmed by 4 bases and J by 6 bases, leaving 16 bases between them. The receptor's source is a man between 18 and 35 years old with Graves' ophthalmopathy. The sequencing input was blood. The chain is built from TRBV11-2 and TRBJ2-7, with D uncertain. The CDR3 coding sequence is TGTGCCAGCAGCTCCCCCAAGGGCGTAGGCGAGCAGTACTTC. This encodes CASSSPKGVGEQYF.